Listed here are 30 T cell receptor beta chains from one sample, sequenced in a study of blood T cells in healthy people across ages. With a J-beta primer mix and a sample-barcoded 5' primer, a second PCR ran 7 to 11 cycles. TCRdb re-called the 5' RACE reads with MiXCR, one entry per CDR3 protein. Altogether over 1.5 million distinct CDR3 sequences are present, around half being singletons, with the ten largest covering less than 2.5%. The sample taken for sequencing was blood. All receptors come from a woman between 35 and 50 years old in good health.

The chain uses TRBV6-1 and TRBJ2-5; 8 bases align to TRBD1. V lost 6 bases to trimming and J lost 2 bases; unmatched junction nucleotides: 5. Per the germline V gene, CDR1 is MNHNS and CDR2 is SASEGT. CDR3 length: 14 amino acids. The CDR3 sequence is CASSIGTGQETQYF. The DNA of the CDR3 is TGTGCCAGCAGCATAGGGACAGGACAAGAGACCCAGTACTTC.

This rearrangement joins TRBV10-3 to TRBJ2-4; 8 positions match TRBD1. The germline V gene encodes CDR1 ENHRY and CDR2 SYGVKD. The CDR3 has 18 residues. Trimming at V came to 4 bases and at J to 13 bases, leaving 24 bases not matched to a gene. The CDR3 DNA sequence: TGTGCCATCAGTGCCACGGGACAGGATGAAAACTCCTACAATGAGCAGTACTTC. Amino acid sequence: CAISATGQDENSYNEQYF.

This clonotype came up once. This may be a read error: a much more frequent sequence differs by one nucleotide. The chain couples TRBV4-2 to TRBJ2-5, with D possibly being TRBD1 (5 bases). The tail of the sequence fits TRBJ2-1 better, so the J call may be wrong. The germline CDR1 and CDR2 sequences are LGHNA and YNFKEQ. The CDR3 totals 17 residues. The CDR3 sequence is CASSQDSISGYQETQFF. CDR3 sequence (DNA): TGTGCCAGCAGCCAAGATTCGATTTCAGGGTACCAAGAGACCCAGTTCTTC.

The V gene is TRBV9, the J gene TRBJ2-7, with 9 bases fitting TRBD1. Germline CDR1 reads SGDLS; CDR2 reads YYNGEE. The J segment lost 7 bases and the V segment lost 3 bases, leaving 8 bases of the junction unmatched. CDR3 length: 14 amino acids. CDR3 loop: CASSAGTGSFEQYF. The DNA for the CDR3 is TGTGCCAGCAGCGCCGGGACAGGGTCTTTTGAGCAGTACTTC.

V and J are TRBV12-3 or TRBV12-4 and TRBJ2-1; D not resolved. The CDR3 is made up of 12 amino acids. With 2 bases removed from V and 8 bases from J, the gap between germline ends came to 7 bases. CDR3 loop: CASSLLQDEQFF. CDR3 nucleotide sequence: TGTGCCAGCAGTTTATTGCAGGATGAGCAGTTCTTC.

This clonotype has more than one count but fewer than ten. V usage is TRBV7-8 and J usage is TRBJ2-1, with a weak D call TRBD1 (8 bases). CDR1 and CDR2 (germline): SGHVS, FQNEAQ. The CDR3 length is 12 residues. The CDR3 loop reads CATGGAYNEQFF. The CDR3 coding sequence is TGTGCAACAGGGGGGGCGTACAATGAGCAGTTCTTC.

This chain uses TRBV7-2 with TRBJ1-6; 8 nucleotides agree with TRBD1. Germline CDR1 and CDR2: SGHTA and FQGNSA. The CDR3 totals 16 residues. V lost 3 bases, J lost 9 bases, and 10 bases stayed unmatched. CDR3 loop: CASSFRRGLEGSPLHF. The DNA of the CDR3 is TGTGCCAGCAGCTTTCGCAGGGGGCTTGAAGGTTCACCCCTCCACTTT.

The gene calls are TRBV7-2 and TRBJ1-2, with D unclear. This CDR3 region has 13 residues. Germline V gene data show CDR1 as SGHTA and CDR2 as FQGNSA. Trimming took 7 bases from V and 5 from J, leaving 14 bases between them. The CDR3 spells CASNPQNGYGYTF. DNA of the CDR3: TGTGCCAGCAACCCGCAAAACGGATATGGCTACACCTTC. The full variable domain, completed using reference TRBV7-2 and TRBJ1-2, is GAGVSQSPSNKVTEKGKDVELRCDPISGHTALYWYRQSLGQGLEFLIYFQGNSAPDKSGLPSDRFSAERTGGSVSTLTIQRTQQEDSAVYLCASNPQNGYGYTFGSGTRLTVV.

This clonotype was detected a few times. The rearrangement joins TRBV28 to TRBJ1-2; D remains unclear. Germline V lookup: CDR1 MDHEN, CDR2 SYDVKM. The V gene lost 2 bases and the J gene lost 4 bases, with 14 bases spanning the gap. The length of the CDR3 is 15 residues. The CDR3 spells CASSLPGSQSYGYTF. DNA for the CDR3: TGTGCCAGCAGTTTACCCGGATCTCAGAGCTATGGCTACACCTTC.

This clonotype has more than one count but fewer than ten. The junction differs from germline at one of its ends, possibly a read error. V usage is TRBV6-2 or TRBV6-3 and J usage is TRBJ2-7; D could derive from TRBD1 or TRBD2 (5 bases each). The germline V gene encodes CDR1 MNHEY and CDR2 SVGEGT. The CDR3 runs 14 residues. The CDR3: CASTNGGYSSEQYF. For the CDR3, the DNA is TGTGCCAGCACCAATGGGGGATACTCCTCCGAGCAGTACTTC.

The J gene is TRBJ2-1, the V gene TRBV5-1; 10 bases agree with TRBD2. Germline CDR1 reads SGHRS; CDR2 reads YFSETQ. V was clipped by 1 base and J by 4 bases; unmatched bases: 5. This CDR3 contains 16 residues. This chain's CDR3 is CASSLISGGAYNEQFF. The DNA for the CDR3 is TGCGCCAGCAGCTTGATCAGCGGGGGGGCGTACAATGAGCAGTTCTTC.

A single count supports this clonotype. The chain has TRBV6-1 and TRBJ2-4, with D perhaps given as TRBD1 or TRBD2 (5 bases each). The J call is in doubt because the DNA end fits TRBJ2-7 better. The CDR3 extends over 15 amino acids. Germline V gene data show CDR1 as MNHNS and CDR2 as SASEGT. The CDR3 DNA is TGTGCCAGCAGGTTAGGGACGGAACGCTCCTACGAGCAGTACTTC. This sequence encodes CASRLGTERSYEQYF.

V and J are TRBV9 and TRBJ1-1; a possible D gene is TRBD1 (6 bases). The CDR3 is 14 amino acids. The germline CDR1 and CDR2 sequences are SGDLS and YYNGEE. V was cut by 3 bases and J by 6 bases, with 15 bases left in between. As DNA, the CDR3 is TGTGCCAGCAGCGCGAGGGGGGGAAGGGCTGAAGCTTTCTTT. Residues: CASSARGGRAEAFF.

This chain joins TRBV10-3 and TRBJ2-1; 8 bases line up with TRBD2. The J segment lost 12 bases and the V segment lost 3 bases, leaving 4 bases of the junction unmatched. The CDR3 contains 12 residues. Per the germline V gene, CDR1 is ENHRY and CDR2 is SYGVKD. DNA for the CDR3: TGTGCCATCAGTGACCATACTAGCGGGCAGTTCTTC. Protein: CAISDHTSGQFF.

This clonotype appeared a few times. V is TRBV25-1 and J is TRBJ2-3; D ambiguous. Trimming left V 1 base short and J 1 base short, with 9 bases between. The CDR3 sequence is 15 residues long. The germline gives CDR1 MGHDK, CDR2 SYGVNS. The CDR3 region is CASSEWAGGTDTQYF. The DNA of the CDR3 is TGTGCCAGCAGTGAATGGGCAGGTGGCACAGATACGCAGTATTTT.

This clonotype appeared a few times. The chain has TRBV29-1 and TRBJ2-7; TRBD1 aligns across 7 bases. V lost 6 bases to trimming and J lost 3 bases; unmatched junction nucleotides: 8. The CDR3 runs to 13 residues. Germline V gene data show CDR1 as SQVTM and CDR2 as ANQGSEA. The CDR3 DNA is TGCAGCGTAGCAGGGGGTTCCAGCTACGAGCAGTACTTC. It specifies CSVAGGSSYEQYF.

This clonotype was observed a handful of times. The chain recombines TRBV7-9 with TRBJ2-7; possibly TRBD1 for D (5 bases). The assigned J gene may be wrong: the sequence end matches TRBJ2-5 better. CDR1 SEHNR and CDR2 FQNEAQ come from the germline V gene (reference sequence). This CDR3 contains 15 residues. The CDR3 region is CASSLNRRGKETQYF. The CDR3 bases are TGTGCCAGCAGCTTAAACCGAAGGGGAAAAGAGACCCAGTACTTC.

The V call is TRBV27, the J call TRBJ2-4; D possibly corresponds to TRBD1 (6 bases). Matching the DNA end better, TRBJ2-7 makes the J call doubtful. The V gene's germline CDR1 is MNHEY and CDR2 SMNVEV (reference sequence). This CDR3 is 15 amino acids long. The CDR3 region is CASSRYAGVGDEQYF. Written as DNA, the CDR3 is TGTGCCAGCAGTCGTTACGCAGGGGTTGGGGACGAGCAGTACTTC.

This clonotype was seen only a few times. The rearrangement links TRBV7-2 to TRBJ2-1, with TRBD2 matching 13 bases. The J call may not be correct, given that the DNA end is closer to TRBJ2-7. Germline V gene lookup returns CDR1 SGHTA and CDR2 FQGNSA. The CDR3 is 19 residues long. The chain's CDR3 is CASSLVPGLAGPFYNEQYF. Written as DNA, the CDR3 is TGTGCCAGCAGCTTAGTCCCGGGACTAGCGGGGCCGTTCTACAATGAGCAGTACTTC.

The chain couples TRBV10-3 to TRBJ2-1, with 8 bases aligning to TRBD1. The J segment lost 7 bases and the V segment lost 3 bases, leaving 17 bases of the junction unmatched. This CDR3 region has 18 residues. CDR1 and CDR2 (germline): ENHRY, SYGVKD. The CDR3 protein is CAISDSRGAGGARNEQFF. The CDR3 bases are TGTGCCATCAGTGATTCACGTGGAGCAGGGGGCGCCAGGAATGAGCAGTTCTTC.

The rearrangement uses TRBV27 and TRBJ2-5; D is uncertain. Trimming pared 2 bases from V and 9 bases from J, leaving 13 bases between. Germline CDR1 reads MNHEY; CDR2 reads SMNVEV (reference sequence). The CDR3 contains 13 residues. CDR3 DNA: TGTGCCAGCAGTTTAGGATCCGGTGGGTCCCAGTACTTC. This codes for CASSLGSGGSQYF.

The genes are TRBV14 and TRBJ1-2, with TRBD1 identical over 11 bases. Germline V gene data show CDR1 as SGHDN and CDR2 as FVKESK. The CDR3 loop spans 15 amino acids. V shed 7 bases, J shed 8 bases, and the junction held 12 bases outside the gene matches. The DNA for the CDR3 is TGTGCCAGCAACTCCGGGACAGGGGGTTCGAGGGGCTACACCTTC. As protein: CASNSGTGGSRGYTF.

The V gene is TRBV29-1, the J gene TRBJ2-7; TRBD2 matches 8 bases. Germline V gene sequence: CDR1 SQVTM, CDR2 ANQGSEA. V shed 7 bases and J 1 base; nucleotides not matched to a gene: 12. The CDR3 length is 15 residues. The CDR3 sequence: CSAMGRGANSYEQYF. The CDR3 DNA follows: TGCAGCGCCATGGGGCGGGGGGCCAATTCCTACGAGCAGTACTTC.

This clonotype has just a few counts. The V and J genes are TRBV5-1 and TRBJ2-5; D not certain. V was clipped by 5 bases and J by 1 base, with 12 bases between them. CDR1 is SGHRS, CDR2 YFSETQ, per germline. The CDR3 runs to 14 residues. The CDR3 reads CASSFDSVQETQYF. Here the CDR3 DNA reads TGCGCCAGCAGTTTTGACTCGGTCCAAGAGACCCAGTACTTC.

The chain combines TRBV4-3 with TRBJ2-5; 9 positions agree with TRBD2. Germline CDR1 reads LGHNA; CDR2 reads YSLEER. The V gene end was trimmed by 1 base and the J gene end by 5 bases; junction bases not matched to a gene: 11. The CDR3 loop spans 17 amino acids. In nucleotides, the CDR3 is TGCGCCAGCAGCCAAGGTACCGGGACTAGCATTCGGGAGACCCAGTACTTC. Its translation is CASSQGTGTSIRETQYF.

The CDR3 sequence is CASSSVRGSYNEQYF. The CDR3 DNA reads as TGTGCCAGCAGTTCTGTAAGGGGCTCCTACAATGAGCAGTACTTC. This chain uses TRBV28 with TRBJ2-1, with D perhaps TRBD1 (5 bases). The J call may be wrong; the DNA end is better matched by TRBJ2-7. Germline V CDR1 and CDR2: MDHEN, SYDVKM. The CDR3 spans 15 residues.

V is TRBV12-3 or TRBV12-4 and J is TRBJ1-2; no firm D call. Trimming removed 2 bases at V and 6 bases at J, with 16 bases between. The CDR3 consists of 15 residues. The CDR3 is CASSLRAERFDGYTF. In DNA form, the CDR3 reads TGTGCCAGCAGTTTAAGGGCAGAGAGGTTCGATGGCTACACCTTC.

About this clonotype: This may arise from a read error, as a much more abundant clone is one base away. The rearrangement uses TRBV29-1 and TRBJ2-4; D gene unclear. The CDR3 runs to 12 residues. The germline V gene encodes CDR1 SQVTM and CDR2 ANQGSEA. In DNA, the CDR3 is TGCAGCGCAGAGACACTGGCTAACACTCAGTACTTC. Protein sequence: CSAETLANTQYF. Together with reference TRBV29-1 and TRBJ2-4, the CDR3 gives the full variable domain: SAVISQKPSRDICQRGTSLTIQCQVDSQVTMMFWYRQQPGQSLTLIATANQGSEATYESGFVIDKFPISRPNLTFSTLTVSNMSPEDSSIYLCSAETLANTQYFGAGTRLSVL.

This clonotype has a count of ten or more. The chain carries TRBV5-1 and TRBJ2-7; perhaps TRBD1 as D (5 bases). From germline, CDR1 is SGHRS and CDR2 YFSETQ. V was clipped by 0 bases and J by 3 bases, with 7 bases between them. This CDR3 contains 13 residues. The CDR3 DNA reads as TGCGCCAGCAGCTTGGGACAGAACTACGAGCAGTACTTC. Translated: CASSLGQNYEQYF.

This rearrangement joins TRBV28 to TRBJ2-7; no clear D gene. The CDR3 totals 13 residues. CDR1 is MDHEN, CDR2 SYDVKM, per germline. Trimming cost V 5 bases and J 3 bases, with 11 bases left between them. CDR3 in amino acids: CASSKDGYYEQYF. The CDR3 DNA reads as TGTGCCAGCAGTAAGGACGGTTACTACGAGCAGTACTTC.